One and the same sample provided the 9 T cell receptor beta chains below, sequenced in a study of blood T cell repertoires in COVID-19. The repertoire was sequenced with immunoSEQ multiplex PCR; TCRdb's copy has only in-frame clones and lacks some. The profile covers approximately 180,000 clones, with 70% to 85% appearing a single time and more than 4% taken by the ten largest. The sample was PBMCs or T cells enriched from blood (not recorded which). These receptors were obtained from a woman aged 55-75 years with acute COVID-19.

This clone was observed a few times. The DNA for the CDR3 is TGTGCCAGCCGGGACAGGGCTAATGAAAAACTGTTTTTT. As protein: CASRDRANEKLFF. The rearrangement links TRBV12-3 or TRBV12-4 to TRBJ1-4; 9 bases are a match to TRBD1. The junction had 1 base not matched to a gene; V was cut back by 8 bases and J by 3 bases. This CDR3 region has 13 residues.

This clone occurred a few times. The genes are TRBV18 and TRBJ2-5; possible D gene TRBD1, 6 bases. The CDR3 contains 14 residues. Germline V gene data show CDR1 as KGHSH and CDR2 as LQKENI. Trimming left V 5 bases short and J 2 bases short, with 12 bases between. CDR3 sequence: CASSTDRVQETQYF. The CDR3 DNA is TGTGCCAGCTCAACGGACAGAGTACAAGAGACCCAGTACTTC.

The rearrangement links TRBV10-1 to TRBJ2-3, with D unresolved. The germline V gene has CDR1 WNHNN and CDR2 SYGVQD (reference sequence). V lost 5 bases, J lost 2 bases, and 8 bases lay in between. The CDR3 contains 13 residues. CDR3 DNA sequence: TGCGCCAGCAGTTCCGCGGACACAGATACGCAGTATTTT. Amino acids: CASSSADTDTQYF.

The chain joins TRBV10-1 to TRBJ2-7, with TRBD2 matching 7 bases. Germline trimming cut 7 bases from V and 3 bases from J; bases unmatched to any gene: 6. The CDR3 runs 13 residues. Germline V gene sequence: CDR1 WNHNN, CDR2 SYGVQD (reference sequence). The CDR3 loop is CASTLSGVYEQYF. CDR3 DNA: TGCGCCAGCACCCTGAGCGGGGTCTACGAGCAGTACTTC.

The chain carries TRBV28 and TRBJ2-7; 7 bases map to TRBD1. After removal of 8 bases from V and 0 bases from J, the junction contained 4 bases not matched to a gene. The CDR3 loop spans 13 amino acids. Germline V gene lookup returns CDR1 MDHEN and CDR2 SYDVKM. The CDR3 loop is CASGTANSYEQYV. CDR3 nucleotide sequence: TGTGCCAGCGGGACAGCAAACTCCTACGAGCAGTACGTC.

The chain is built from TRBV3-1 (or the pseudogene TRBV3-2) and TRBJ2-3, with 7 bases that match TRBD2. V shed 2 bases and J 5 bases; nucleotides not matched to a gene: 4. Germline assignment: CDR1 LGHDT and CDR2 YNNKEL (reference sequence). This CDR3 has 14 residues. The CDR3 region has the DNA TGTGCCAGCAGCCAAAGCGGGGCTGGAGATACGCAGTATTTT. This codes for CASSQSGAGDTQYF.

The genes are TRBV9 and TRBJ2-2; 12 bases align to TRBD2. Trimming removed 4 bases from V and 4 bases from J; junction bases left unmatched: 5. The CDR3 sequence is 16 residues long. Germline lookup yields CDR1 SGDLS and CDR2 YYNGEE. This CDR3 is CASSLGLAGRTGELFF. DNA for the CDR3: TGTGCCAGCAGCCTTGGACTAGCGGGGCGCACCGGGGAGCTGTTTTTT.

The rearrangement joins TRBV12-3 or TRBV12-4 to TRBJ2-4, with D perhaps matching TRBD1 (6 bases). This CDR3 is 13 amino acids long. The V end lost 6 bases, the J end lost 9 bases, and 15 bases lay between the germline ends. CDR3 nucleotide sequence: TGTGCCAGCAGCCCGACGGACAGAGGCATTCAGTACTTC. It is translated as CASSPTDRGIQYF.

The chain combines TRBV4-3 with TRBJ1-4; possibly TRBD1 for D (5 bases). The CDR3 length is 16 residues. V lost 4 bases to trimming and J lost 0 bases, with 12 bases between them. Germline CDR1 LGHNA, CDR2 YSLEER. The CDR3 is CASSPGFDATNEKLFF. The CDR3 DNA reads TGCGCCAGCAGCCCAGGGTTTGACGCAACTAATGAAAAACTGTTTTTT.